The next 25 T cell receptor beta chains were all read from a single sample in a study of T cell responses to AZD1222 COVID-19 vaccine. Produced via immunoSEQ multiplex PCR; TCRdb's table is partial and in-frame only. The table records roughly 150,000 clones, roughly 87% of them present only once. The material sequenced was peripheral blood, taken 28 days after the second AZD1222 dose. These receptors were obtained from an adult who received the AZD1222 COVID-19 vaccine.

The CDR3 is CASSVSGVVDTQYF. The CDR3 DNA reads TGTGCCAGCAGTGTATCGGGAGTTGTAGATACGCAGTATTTT. This chain uses TRBV2 with TRBJ2-3; perhaps TRBD2 as D (6 bases). In germline, CDR1 is SNHLY, CDR2 FYNNEI. The CDR3 is made up of 14 amino acids. Trimming shortened V by 4 bases and J by 5 bases, and 13 bases separated the two germline ends.

The rearrangement links TRBV12-3 or TRBV12-4 to TRBJ1-1; TRBD1 is a possible D gene (6 bases). The V end lost 6 bases, the J end lost 1 base, and 9 bases lay between the germline ends. The CDR3 has 13 residues. CDR3 in amino acids: CASSKGQNTEAFF. As DNA, the CDR3 is TGTGCCAGCAGCAAGGGACAGAACACTGAAGCTTTCTTT.

This chain's CDR3 is CASSVDSWDETQYF. The CDR3, as DNA: TGTGCCAGCAGCGTAGACAGTTGGGACGAGACCCAGTACTTC. This chain connects TRBV9 to TRBJ2-5; D assignment may be TRBD1 or TRBD2 (5 bases each). The CDR3 is 14 amino acids. Trimming left V 0 bases short and J 5 bases short, with 11 bases between. Germline values: CDR1 SGDLS, CDR2 YYNGEE.

This chain connects TRBV2 to TRBJ1-3; D not certain. The CDR3 is 13 residues long. Germline CDR1 and CDR2: SNHLY and FYNNEI. Trimming removed 3 bases from V and 0 bases from J, with 3 bases in between. The DNA of the CDR3 is TGTGCCAGCAGTGACTACTCTGGAAACACCATATATTTT. Translation: CASSDYSGNTIYF.

V and J are TRBV7-2 and TRBJ1-4, with a weak D call TRBD1 (6 bases). CDR3 length equals 16 residues. The germline V gene encodes CDR1 SGHTA and CDR2 FQGNSA. V was shortened by 5 bases and J by 4 bases, with 17 bases between the two germline ends. The chain's CDR3 is CASSPFPRGSNEKLFF. As DNA, the CDR3 is TGTGCCAGCAGCCCCTTTCCCAGGGGCAGTAATGAAAAACTGTTTTTT.

This chain connects TRBV2 to TRBJ2-1; a weak D match, TRBD2 (7 bases). Trimming stripped 6 bases from V and 10 bases from J, with 28 bases between. CDR1 is SNHLY, CDR2 FYNNEI, per germline. The CDR3 has 17 amino acids. The DNA for the CDR3 is TGTGCCAGCAGCCGGATGGGGGGCCTAGCGGCCAAGACGGAGCAGTTCTTC. Amino acids: CASSRMGGLAAKTEQFF.

The rearrangement links TRBV7-2 to TRBJ1-3; perhaps TRBD1 as D (6 bases). The V gene's germline CDR1 is SGHTA and CDR2 FQGNSA. The germline V and J ends were trimmed by 6 bases and 0 bases, with 21 bases remaining between them. This CDR3 is built from 18 residues. CDR3 loop: CASRVGTSKEFSGNTIYF. The DNA for the CDR3 is TGTGCCAGCAGAGTTGGGACATCCAAGGAGTTCTCTGGAAACACCATATATTTT. The full variable domain, in which reference TRBV7-2 and TRBJ1-3 provide the parts outside the CDR3, is GAGVSQSPSNKVTEKGKDVELRCDPISGHTALYWYRQSLGQGLEFLIYFQGNSAPDKSGLPSDRFSAERTGGSVSTLTIQRTQQEDSAVYLCASRVGTSKEFSGNTIYFGEGSWLTVV.

This clone is medium-sized (0.01 to 0.1%). J is TRBJ2-2 and V is TRBV13; 11 bases line up with TRBD2. The CDR3 length is 15 residues. V lost 6 bases and J lost 6; bases outside the gene matches: 6. Per the germline V gene, CDR1 is PRHDT and CDR2 is FYEKMQ (reference sequence). DNA for the CDR3: TGTGCCAGCAGGCATAGCGGGGGGGCCCCCGGGGAGCTGTTTTTT. Residues: CASRHSGGAPGELFF.

The chain links TRBV6-5 to TRBJ2-1; 10 bases agree with TRBD2. The length of the CDR3 is 15 residues. The V segment lost 2 bases and the J segment 9 bases; nucleotides outside the gene matches: 7. The germline V gene has CDR1 MNHEY and CDR2 SVGAGI. The CDR3 region is CASSYGLAGVAEQFF. For the CDR3, the DNA is TGTGCCAGCAGTTACGGGCTAGCGGGAGTAGCTGAGCAGTTCTTC.

The rearrangement uses TRBV30 and TRBJ1-5; TRBD1 is a possible D gene (6 bases). V gave up 3 bases and J gave up 6 bases, with 21 bases separating them. The CDR3 runs to 16 residues. Germline V gives CDR1 GTSNPN, CDR2 SVGIG (reference sequence). CDR3 nucleotide sequence: TGTGCCTGGAGCCGACGACAGGTAGATGGGACTCAGCCCCAGCATTTT. It specifies CAWSRRQVDGTQPQHF.

The gene calls are TRBV2 and TRBJ2-5; the D gene is possibly TRBD2 (5 bases). The CDR3 contains 13 residues. Trimming removed 6 bases at V and 5 bases at J, with 13 bases between. Germline loops: CDR1 SNHLY, CDR2 FYNNEI. CDR3 sequence reads: CASSRGNGETQYF. Here the CDR3 DNA reads TGTGCCAGCAGCCGGGGAAACGGGGAGACCCAGTACTTC.

V gene TRBV9 combines with J gene TRBJ2-4; a possible D gene is TRBD1 (7 bases). The CDR3 covers 15 residues. Per germline, CDR1 SGDLS and CDR2 YYNGEE. The V and J ends lost 0 bases and 11 bases respectively, with 18 bases between them. This chain's CDR3 is CASSVEQGSLAFQYF. The CDR3 DNA reads as TGTGCCAGCAGCGTAGAACAGGGGTCTCTAGCGTTTCAGTACTTC.

This chain connects TRBV7-6 to TRBJ2-6; no definite D call. With 2 bases removed from V and 2 bases from J, the gap between germline ends came to 4 bases. There are 14 residues in the CDR3. Germline CDR1 and CDR2: SGHVS and FNYEAQ. The CDR3 sequence: CASSLSAGANVLTF. CDR3 nucleotide sequence: TGTGCCAGCAGCTTATCGGCTGGGGCCAACGTCCTGACTTTC.

The chain has TRBV7-2 and TRBJ2-7; D not resolved. V shed 3 bases and J shed 2 bases, with 5 bases lying between them. Germline V gives CDR1 SGHTA, CDR2 FQGNSA. The CDR3 runs 12 residues. The CDR3 is CASSFQAYEQYF. The CDR3, as DNA: TGTGCCAGCAGCTTTCAAGCCTACGAGCAGTACTTC.

This chain connects TRBV6-4 to TRBJ2-3; no clear D. Trimming took off 6 bases at V and 0 bases at J, with 16 bases between the two ends. The CDR3 is made up of 16 amino acids. Germline CDR1 reads MRHNA; CDR2 reads SNTAGT. DNA of the CDR3: TGTGCCAGCAGCCTCTCCATAGGGCCTAGCACAGATACGCAGTATTTT. Translation gives CASSLSIGPSTDTQYF.

This rearrangement joins TRBV7-8 to TRBJ1-1; D not certain. Germline V CDR1 and CDR2: SGHVS, FQNEAQ. This CDR3 region has 13 residues. With 5 bases removed from V and 0 bases from J, the gap between germline ends came to 7 bases. CDR3 sequence: CASSQEMNTEAFF. CDR3 DNA: TGTGCCAGCAGCCAGGAGATGAACACTGAAGCTTTCTTT.

The chain employs TRBV5-1 and TRBJ2-2; 7 bases align to TRBD2. CDR1 is SGHRS, CDR2 YFSETQ, per germline. V was pared by 1 base and J by 6 bases, with 6 bases of the junction left unmatched. This CDR3 contains 15 residues. CDR3 residues: CASSLQGGVSGELFF. CDR3 nucleotide sequence: TGCGCCAGCAGCTTGCAGGGAGGGGTATCCGGGGAGCTGTTTTTT.

The V gene is TRBV29-1, the J gene TRBJ2-1; D uncertain. CDR3 length equals 12 residues. Germline loops: CDR1 SQVTM, CDR2 ANQGSEA. Between the trimmed V and J ends, which lost 3 bases and 3 bases, there was a span of 6 bases. The chain's CDR3 is CSVEFSYNEQFF. CDR3 nucleotides: TGCAGCGTTGAGTTCAGCTACAATGAGCAGTTCTTC.

J is TRBJ1-2 and V is TRBV2, with 7 bases that match TRBD1. Germline V gene lookup returns CDR1 SNHLY and CDR2 FYNNEI. Unmatched junction bases numbered 7, after V lost 6 bases and J lost 3 bases. The length of the CDR3 is 14 residues. CDR3 region: CASRDTGAHYGYTF. The CDR3 bases are TGTGCCAGCAGGGACACAGGGGCTCACTATGGCTACACCTTC.

The chain couples TRBV5-1 to TRBJ1-2; 10 positions agree with TRBD1. The CDR3 length is 15 residues. J was trimmed by 8 bases and V by 3 bases; bases with no gene match: 10. From germline, CDR1 is SGHRS and CDR2 YFSETQ. CDR3 DNA sequence: TGCGCCAGCAGCTCCGGGACAGGGGAATCGAGCGGCTACACCTTC. Its translation is CASSSGTGESSGYTF.

The chain is built from TRBV28 and TRBJ1-5; 7 bases are shared with TRBD1. The V segment lost 7 bases and the J segment 3 bases; nucleotides outside the gene matches: 12. This CDR3 comprises 16 residues. Looked up from germline, CDR1 is MDHEN and CDR2 is SYDVKM. CDR3 protein: CASTRTGSPTNQPQHF. CDR3 DNA: TGTGCCAGCACCAGGACAGGTTCACCCACCAATCAGCCCCAGCATTTT.

This CDR3 is CASSQDRGQANNEKLFF. The CDR3 DNA reads TGTGCCAGCAGCCAAGATAGAGGGCAGGCCAATAATGAAAAACTGTTTTTT. The gene calls are TRBV4-2 and TRBJ1-4; no definite D call. CDR1 is LGHNA and CDR2 is YNFKEQ in the germline V gene. This CDR3 has 17 amino acids. Trimming removed 0 bases from V and 4 bases from J, with 15 bases in between.

On this clone: At one of its ends the junction is not consistent with the germline gene, which may arise from a read error. The chain carries TRBV4-3 and TRBJ2-3; 10 nucleotides align to TRBD2. The V gene's germline CDR1 is LGHNA and CDR2 YSLEER. This CDR3 is built from 14 residues. CDR3 in amino acids: CASSQFSAGGGADF. The CDR3 coding sequence is TGCGCCAGCAGCCAATTTTCAGCGGGAGGGGGGGCGGATTTT.

The chain uses TRBV6-5 and TRBJ2-3, with TRBD2 matching over 11 bases. V lost 6 bases, J lost 6 bases, and 2 bases stayed unmatched. Germline V CDR1 and CDR2: MNHEY, SVGAGI. This CDR3 is built from 13 residues. The CDR3 is CASRTSGMDTQYF. CDR3 in DNA: TGTGCCAGCAGGACTAGCGGGATGGATACGCAGTATTTT.

This sequence joins TRBV11-2 and TRBJ2-7, with 10 positions matching TRBD1. V was pared by 5 bases and J by 6 bases, with 10 bases of the junction left unmatched. The CDR3 contains 15 residues. Germline loops: CDR1 SGHAT, CDR2 FQNNGV. The CDR3 DNA is TGTGCCAGCAGCCTTCCCGGGACAGGGGTGGGCGAGCAGTACTTC. It specifies CASSLPGTGVGEQYF.